Following are 5 T cell receptor beta chains from one sample sequenced in a study of cytomegalovirus exposure and HLA in healthy donors. Clones were sequenced by immunoSEQ multiplex PCR, and TCRdb holds only the in-frame ones, with some missing. The data show about 220,000 clones, just over 85% seen once. Sequences were obtained from PBMCs. The receptors here all came from a woman aged 18 to 35 in good health and CMV-seronegative.

The count of this clone is one. The genes are TRBV5-1 and TRBJ1-3, with 8 bases identical to TRBD1. This CDR3 is 18 amino acids long. CDR1 and CDR2 from the germline V gene are SGHRS and YFSETQ. The junction had 13 bases not matched to a gene; V was cut back by 1 base and J by 4 bases. This CDR3 reads CASSLFSFGQGLGNTIYF. The CDR3 DNA sequence: TGCGCCAGCAGCTTGTTTTCGTTTGGACAGGGATTGGGAAACACCATATATTTT.

The chain recombines TRBV29-1 with TRBJ2-3; 14 bases agree with TRBD2. CDR3 size: 17 residues. Germline CDR1 reads SQVTM; CDR2 reads ANQGSEA. The junction had 12 bases not matched to a gene; V was cut back by 7 bases and J by 3 bases. The CDR3: CSARPSGLAGVTDTQYF. CDR3 DNA: TGCAGCGCTCGTCCCTCGGGACTAGCGGGAGTGACAGATACGCAGTATTTT.

DNA of the CDR3: TGTGCCTGGAGTATCCCCGGGCGGGGTGGATGGTTCTTC. Translating gives CAWSIPGRGGWFF. The chain has TRBV30 and TRBJ2-1; a possible D gene is TRBD2 (6 bases). CDR1 GTSNPN and CDR2 SVGIG come from the germline V gene (reference sequence). The CDR3 is made up of 13 amino acids. Trimming shortened V by 2 bases and J by 15 bases, and 20 bases separated the two germline ends.

This chain uses TRBV7-9 with TRBJ2-3; 9 nucleotides agree with TRBD2. The CDR3 runs 16 residues. Looked up from germline, CDR1 is SEHNR and CDR2 is FQNEAQ (reference sequence). The junction had 7 bases not matched to a gene; V was cut back by 6 bases and J by 0 bases. The CDR3 DNA sequence: TGTGCCAGCAGTCCGACTAGCGGTACTAGCACAGATACGCAGTATTTT. It translates to CASSPTSGTSTDTQYF.

As for this clone: Other nucleotide sequences in the sample specify the same CDR3. This chain connects TRBV7-2 to TRBJ2-7; D ambiguous. This CDR3 has 14 residues. The germline V gene encodes CDR1 SGHTA and CDR2 FQGNSA. Deletions cut 1 base from V and 4 bases from J, with 11 bases between. CDR3 amino acids: CASSLEASLYEQYF. The CDR3 DNA reads TGTGCCAGCAGCTTAGAAGCGAGTCTGTACGAGCAGTACTTC.